What follows are 14 T cell receptor beta chains derived from one specimen sequenced in a study of identical twins. Each CDR3 protein gets one entry after TCRdb re-called the 5' RACE reads with MiXCR. The data show 300,000 to 400,000 distinct CDR3 sequences, 9% to 15% seen once. The same sample was also used in a study of yellow fever vaccine responses in identical twins.

Specimen: CD8+ T cells sorted from blood. Receptor source: a woman younger than 30 in good health.

The V and J genes are TRBV7-6 and TRBJ2-6; either TRBD1 or TRBD2 may fit D (5 bases each). Trimming removed 3 bases from V and 3 bases from J, with 15 bases in between. This CDR3 has 17 amino acids. Germline V gene sequence: CDR1 SGHVS, CDR2 FNYEAQ. CDR3 sequence (DNA): TGTGCCAGCAGCTTGGGGGTTCTCTTTCTTGGGGCCAACGTCCTGACTTTC. Its protein product is CASSLGVLFLGANVLTF.

Ten or more counts support this clonotype. The CDR3 is CASSQAIAEPKNIQYF. The DNA for the CDR3 is TGCGCCAGCAGCCAAGCGATAGCGGAGCCAAAAAACATTCAGTACTTC. The rearrangement links TRBV4-1 to TRBJ2-4, with D perhaps matching TRBD2 (6 bases). V gave up 1 base and J gave up 4 bases, with 14 bases separating them. Germline-derived CDR1 and CDR2 are MGHRA and YSYEKL. The CDR3 loop spans 16 amino acids.

This clonotype has a handful of counts. This sequence joins TRBV11-3 and TRBJ2-2; D is undetermined. Germline V gene lookup returns CDR1 SGHNT and CDR2 YENEEA. The CDR3 consists of 13 residues. V lost 1 base, J lost 6 bases, and 6 bases lay in between. The CDR3 sequence: CASSLAPSGELFF. The CDR3 nucleotides are TGTGCCAGCAGCTTAGCCCCCTCCGGGGAGCTGTTTTTT.

This chain joins TRBV9 and TRBJ2-1, with 10 nucleotides matching TRBD1. CDR3 length: 14 residues. Trimming removed 2 bases from V and 7 bases from J; junction bases left unmatched: 3. From germline, CDR1 is SGDLS and CDR2 YYNGEE. The CDR3 spells CASSVWDRGNEQFF. The CDR3 region has the DNA TGTGCCAGCAGCGTTTGGGACAGGGGAAATGAGCAGTTCTTC.

Ten or more counts support this clonotype. The chain recombines TRBV7-8 with TRBJ2-3; D not certain. V dropped 3 bases and J dropped 2 bases, with 6 bases sitting between them. The CDR3 runs to 13 residues. The germline V gene has CDR1 SGHVS and CDR2 FQNEAQ. CDR3 in DNA: TGTGCCAGCAGCTTTTCGGTCACAGATACGCAGTATTTT. This translates into CASSFSVTDTQYF.

This clonotype was observed a handful of times. The V and J genes are TRBV12-3 or TRBV12-4 and TRBJ2-7; 8 nucleotides line up with TRBD1. CDR3 length: 14 residues. Trimming took 5 bases from V and 5 from J; bases not matched to a gene: 8. DNA of the CDR3: TGTGCCAGCAGTCCACAGGGGGTTTTCCACGAGCAGTACTTC. Translated, it gives CASSPQGVFHEQYF.

This clonotype appeared many times. The chain recombines TRBV20-1 with TRBJ2-3; D gene unclear. V was trimmed by 4 bases and J by 1 base, leaving 9 bases between them. Germline CDR1 reads DFQATT; CDR2 reads SNEGSKA (reference sequence). This CDR3 is 13 amino acids long. CDR3 sequence reads: CSAKSGGTDTQYF. The CDR3 DNA is TGCAGTGCTAAAAGTGGAGGCACAGATACGCAGTATTTT.

The V and J genes are TRBV7-9 and TRBJ2-7, with D tentatively TRBD1 (5 bases). CDR3 length: 16 residues. CDR1 and CDR2 (germline): SEHNR, FQNEAQ (reference sequence). The ends were cut back, 1 base at V and 1 base at J, with 14 bases in the middle. Here the CDR3 DNA reads TGTGCCAGCAGCTTAGTTGAGACAGAACATTCCTACGAGCAGTACTTC. It is translated as CASSLVETEHSYEQYF.

The chain joins TRBV12-3 or TRBV12-4 to TRBJ2-2; D uncertain. This CDR3 has 12 residues. The CDR3 sequence is CVSSMGTGELFF. CDR3 DNA sequence: TGTGTAAGCTCAATGGGCACCGGGGAGCTGTTTTTT.

This sequence joins TRBV20-1 and TRBJ1-5, with D maybe TRBD1 (6 bases). V lost 6 bases, J lost 5 bases, and 11 bases lay in between. Germline-derived CDR1 and CDR2 are DFQATT and SNEGSKA (reference sequence). The CDR3 covers 12 residues. The CDR3 DNA follows: TGCAGTGCGTTCAGGGGTGATCAGCCCCAGCATTTT. Translating it yields CSAFRGDQPQHF.

This rearrangement joins TRBV20-1 to TRBJ2-7, with a tentative D call TRBD1 (6 bases). This CDR3 spans 13 amino acids. The V end lost 3 bases, the J end lost 4 bases, and 13 bases lay between the germline ends. The V gene's germline CDR1 is DFQATT and CDR2 SNEGSKA (reference sequence). CDR3 bases: TGCAGTGCTAGTGACAGGATCGATTACGAGCAGTACGTC. Translated: CSASDRIDYEQYV.

Details on this clonotype: Because it lacks the conserved phenylalanine or tryptophan at the end, this CDR3 is likely a read error. The chain has TRBV19 and TRBJ2-2; 9 bases agree with TRBD2. CDR1 and CDR2 (germline): LNHDA, SQIVND (reference sequence). The CDR3 totals 15 residues. V gave up 7 bases and J gave up 4 bases; unmatched junction bases: 7. The CDR3 spells CASTGSGGSTGELFL. The CDR3 bases are TGTGCCAGTACAGGGAGCGGGGGGAGCACCGGGGAGCTGTTTCTT.

This chain joins TRBV7-9 and TRBJ2-1; no clear D gene. CDR1 and CDR2 (germline): SEHNR, FQNEAQ (reference sequence). The CDR3 totals 13 residues. Trimming removed 2 bases at V and 5 bases at J, with 7 bases between. CDR3 nucleotide sequence: TGTGCCAGCAGCTTAACCCTGAACAATGAGCAGTTCTTC. Protein: CASSLTLNNEQFF.

This clonotype occurred a few times. V is TRBV7-3 and J is TRBJ2-5, with 7 bases aligning to TRBD2. J gave up 7 bases and V 2 bases, and 4 bases lay outside the gene matches. The CDR3 loop spans 13 amino acids. Germline-derived CDR1 and CDR2 are SGHTA and FQGTGA. This CDR3 is CASSLGGSGTQYF. In DNA form, the CDR3 reads TGTGCCAGCAGCTTAGGCGGGAGTGGGACCCAGTACTTC.